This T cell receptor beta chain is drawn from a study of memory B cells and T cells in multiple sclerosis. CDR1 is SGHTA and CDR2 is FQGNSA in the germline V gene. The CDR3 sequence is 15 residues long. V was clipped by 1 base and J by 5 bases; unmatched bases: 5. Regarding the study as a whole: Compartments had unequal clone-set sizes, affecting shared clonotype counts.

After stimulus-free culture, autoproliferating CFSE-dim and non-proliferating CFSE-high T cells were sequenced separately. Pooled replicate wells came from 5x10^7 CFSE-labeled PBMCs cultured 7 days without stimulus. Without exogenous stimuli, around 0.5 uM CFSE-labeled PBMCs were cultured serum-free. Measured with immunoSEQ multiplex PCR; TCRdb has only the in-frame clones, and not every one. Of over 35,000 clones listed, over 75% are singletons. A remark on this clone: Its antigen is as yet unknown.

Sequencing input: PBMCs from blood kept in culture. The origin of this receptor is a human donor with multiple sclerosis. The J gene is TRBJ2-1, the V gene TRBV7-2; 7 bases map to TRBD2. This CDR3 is CASSLVFGRDNEQFF. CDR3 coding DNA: TGTGCCAGCAGCTTAGTCTTTGGGAGGGACAATGAGCAGTTCTTC.